The 3 T cell receptor beta chains in this list originate from one sample, sequenced in a study of CD8+ T cells in alopecia areata. cDNA prepared by RNA extraction and subsequent reverse transcription served as the template for sequencing. The table came from immunoSEQ multiplex PCR; TCRdb's copy has only in-frame clones and leaves some out. The sample comprises about 150,000 clones, 80% to 90% of which are singletons, and around 15% rests with the top ten. The sequenced sample was CD8+ T cells sorted from blood, obtained at week 0. Receptors originate from a human donor with alopecia areata.

This chain uses TRBV29-1 with TRBJ2-3; maybe TRBD2 (5 bases). V lost 7 bases, J lost 3 bases, and 17 bases lay in between. The CDR3 loop spans 14 amino acids. The V gene's germline CDR1 is SQVTM and CDR2 ANQGSEA. CDR3 in amino acids: CSAYGLQRTDTQYF. CDR3 nucleotides: TGCAGCGCTTACGGACTTCAAAGAACAGATACGCAGTATTTT.

This chain links TRBV12-5 with TRBJ2-1, with 8 bases identical to TRBD1. Germline values: CDR1 LGHNT, CDR2 FRNRAP. Trimming at V came to 5 bases and at J to 6 bases, leaving 3 bases not matched to a gene. This CDR3 comprises 13 residues. The CDR3 spells CASGPGTGNEQFF. The DNA for the CDR3 is TGTGCTAGTGGTCCGGGGACAGGCAATGAGCAGTTCTTC.

The J gene is TRBJ2-5, the V gene TRBV29-1, with TRBD1 identical over 8 bases. Unmatched junction bases numbered 11, after V lost 1 base and J lost 7 bases. The CDR3 consists of 15 residues. CDR1 SQVTM and CDR2 ANQGSEA come from the germline V gene. In DNA, the CDR3 is TGCAGCGTTGAAGTGCCCAAGACAGGGGTCGGGACCCAGTACTTC. It translates to CSVEVPKTGVGTQYF. Drawing the rest from reference TRBV29-1 and TRBJ2-5, the complete variable domain is SAVISQKPSRDICQRGTSLTIQCQVDSQVTMMFWYRQQPGQSLTLIATANQGSEATYESGFVIDKFPISRPNLTFSTLTVSNMSPEDSSIYLCSVEVPKTGVGTQYFGPGTRLLVL.